A few counts support the clone carrying this TCR beta chain. No antigen is known for it. J was trimmed by 0 bases and V by 7 bases; bases with no gene match: 2. Germline V gives CDR1 MNHEY, CDR2 SMNVEV (reference sequence). The CDR3 is made up of 15 amino acids. The data originate from a study of T cell repertoires in cytomegalovirus infection. Overall study: Well-studied HLA-B-restricted CMV epitopes were used in the study alongside recently identified HLA-C-restricted ones. Signatures in public TCR beta sequences pointed to both CMV infection and matching HLA type. Study-level points and caveats: Identification of carriers of CMV plus the relevant HLA was performed using cumulative public TCR beta family frequency. Clonotypes of TCR beta that were HLA-C-restricted and CMV-specific dominated the ex vivo response.

TCRdb recomputed calls from the reads with MiXCR, one row per CDR3 protein. This repertoire shows about 890,000 distinct CDR3 sequences, approximately 31% found once; its top ten account for about an eighth. This TCR was sampled from a human donor in good health (CMV status not recorded). Some clones in this sample may be carry-over from other donors' samples. This specimen consisted of cultured CD8+ T cells from PBMCs, obtained from culture after CMV antigen stimulation. This chain links TRBV27 with TRBJ2-2; 10 bases line up with TRBD2. CDR3 sequence reads: CASTTSGTNTGELFF. The CDR3 region has the DNA TGTGCCAGCACCACTAGCGGGACGAACACCGGGGAGCTGTTTTTT.